These 28 T cell receptor beta chains came from one sample sequenced in a study of T-cell reconstitution after alpha-beta-depleted transplantation in children. Library preparation (for TCRbeta) was performed with unique molecular identifiers. MiXCR was run by TCRdb on the PCR reads, yielding one entry per CDR3 protein. The table includes 130,000 to 150,000 distinct CDR3 sequences, about 9% detected once. The sample consisted of PBMCs, mostly from graft donor cells, taken 180 days after TCRalphabeta/CD19-depleted stem cell transplant. Receptors were obtained from a female patient aged 2-9 years who had a stem cell transplant for congenital amegakaryocytic thrombocytopenia, so the T cells may come from the graft donor.

This chain uses TRBV20-1 with TRBJ2-3; 10 nucleotides align to TRBD2. The V segment lost 2 bases and the J segment 1 base; nucleotides outside the gene matches: 6. Germline CDR1 DFQATT, CDR2 SNEGSKA (reference sequence). There are 16 residues in the CDR3. The CDR3 DNA sequence: TGCAGTGCTAGACTAGCGGGAGAGAGGGGCACAGATACGCAGTATTTT. Translation: CSARLAGERGTDTQYF.

In this sample, this clonotype turned up many times. The chain uses TRBV12-3 or TRBV12-4 and TRBJ2-2; 8 nucleotides line up with TRBD2. The CDR3 consists of 15 residues. V dropped 6 bases and J dropped 5; count of bases not matched to a gene: 8. In DNA, the CDR3 is TGTGCCAGCAGCCGGCTCGGGGGGGAGACCGGGGAGCTGTTTTTT. Amino acid sequence: CASSRLGGETGELFF.

V and J are TRBV12-3 or TRBV12-4 and TRBJ1-1; TRBD1 might be the D (5 bases). V dropped 3 bases and J dropped 1 base, with 9 bases sitting between them. The CDR3 has 14 amino acids. This chain's CDR3 is CASSLMGPNTEAFF. DNA for the CDR3: TGTGCCAGCAGTTTGATGGGGCCGAACACTGAAGCTTTCTTT.

The J gene is TRBJ2-7, the V gene TRBV11-3; the match to TRBD1 covers 11 bases. The length of the CDR3 is 15 residues. Germline CDR1 reads SGHNT; CDR2 reads YENEEA. V lost 5 bases and J lost 0; bases outside the gene matches: 3. CDR3 nucleotide sequence: TGTGCCAGCAGCGAGGGACAGGGGGTCTCCTACGAGCAGTACTTC. Amino acid sequence: CASSEGQGVSYEQYF.

This clonotype occurred many times. The chain recombines TRBV12-3 or TRBV12-4 with TRBJ2-1, with 7 bases that match TRBD1. Trimming took 8 bases from V and 0 from J; bases not matched to a gene: 1. The CDR3 is 13 residues long. This chain's CDR3 is CASGDSSYNEQFF. The CDR3 region has the DNA TGTGCCAGCGGGGACAGCTCCTACAATGAGCAGTTCTTC.

This chain connects TRBV4-3 to TRBJ2-7; 13 positions agree with TRBD2. This CDR3 has 17 residues. J lost 3 bases, V lost 4 bases, and 9 bases had no gene match. Germline V CDR1 and CDR2: LGHNA, YSLEER. The CDR3 sequence: CASSLRTSGRGGYEQYF. DNA for the CDR3: TGCGCCAGCAGCCTACGGACTAGCGGGAGAGGTGGCTACGAGCAGTACTTC.

There are many counts of this clonotype. The genes are TRBV12-3 or TRBV12-4 and TRBJ2-3; 12 nucleotides align to TRBD2. The CDR3 loop spans 15 amino acids. V was pared by 6 bases and J by 1 base, with 2 bases of the junction left unmatched. CDR3 residues: CASSSSGRGTDTQYF. CDR3 DNA sequence: TGTGCCAGCAGCTCTAGCGGGAGGGGCACAGATACGCAGTATTTT.

In its sample, this clonotype was seen a few times. The V gene is TRBV30, the J gene TRBJ1-1, with D unclear. The V end was cut by 4 bases, the J end by 1 base, with 10 bases between. Germline assignment: CDR1 GTSNPN and CDR2 SVGIG (reference sequence). This CDR3 has 13 amino acids. The CDR3 protein is CAWKGSPNTEAFF. CDR3 nucleotides: TGTGCCTGGAAGGGCAGTCCGAACACTGAAGCTTTCTTT.

This clonotype was picked up many times. A much larger clone lies one base from this, so it may be a read error. The J gene is TRBJ2-6, the V gene TRBV11-2, with D possibly TRBD1 on 5 matching bases. The CDR3 has 17 residues. Germline lookup yields CDR1 SGHAT and CDR2 FQNNGV. CDR3 DNA: TGTGCCAGCAGCTTAGACCCGGGTCTCTCTGGGGCCAACGGCCTGACTTTC. Amino acids: CASSLDPGLSGANGLTF.

The gene calls are TRBV20-1 and TRBJ2-7; no clear D. The CDR3 sequence is 10 residues long. V lost 5 bases to trimming and J lost 5 bases, with 7 bases between them. Per the germline V gene, CDR1 is DFQATT and CDR2 is SNEGSKA (reference sequence). CDR3 DNA sequence: TGCAGTGCTCAGGCCCACGAGCAGTACTTC. Translating gives CSAQAHEQYF.

V usage is TRBV12-3 or TRBV12-4 and J usage is TRBJ1-2, with 9 bases that match TRBD1. The CDR3 extends over 13 amino acids. J gave up 8 bases and V 6 bases, and 7 bases lay outside the gene matches. The CDR3 here is CASRFGTGSGYTF. The CDR3, as DNA: TGTGCCAGCAGGTTCGGGACAGGGTCCGGCTACACCTTC.

Ten or more counts support this clonotype. This chain joins TRBV27 and TRBJ2-7; D is uncertain. CDR1 and CDR2 from the germline V gene are MNHEY and SMNVEV (reference sequence). The CDR3 spans 12 residues. V was cut by 6 bases and J by 2 bases, with 8 bases left in between. The CDR3 DNA is TGTGCCAGCAGCCGAGGACCCTACGAGCAGTACTTC. Translation gives CASSRGPYEQYF.

This clonotype was counted a few times. The rearrangement joins TRBV20-1 to TRBJ2-3, with D perhaps being TRBD1 or TRBD2 (6 bases each). V lost 1 base and J 7 bases, leaving 18 bases between the germline ends. The CDR3 extends over 15 amino acids. The V gene's germline CDR1 is DFQATT and CDR2 SNEGSKA (reference sequence). The CDR3 DNA reads TGCAGTGCTAGAGGGGGGGCGGGGCCTCGGTATACGCAGTATTTT. It specifies CSARGGAGPRYTQYF.

This clonotype was seen repeatedly, ten times or more. The V call is TRBV5-1, the J call TRBJ2-7, with a possible D match to TRBD1 (6 bases). The ends were cut back, 0 bases at V and 3 bases at J, with 19 bases in the middle. The CDR3 has 17 residues. The germline V gene encodes CDR1 SGHRS and CDR2 YFSETQ. The CDR3 bases are TGCGCCAGCAGCTTGGTGAATGGGGGCCAACCTCTCTACGAGCAGTACTTC. Translated: CASSLVNGGQPLYEQYF.

This chain connects TRBV29-1 to TRBJ2-7, with D perhaps given as TRBD1 or TRBD2 (6 bases each). Trimming shortened V by 4 bases and J by 6 bases, and 16 bases separated the two germline ends. Germline CDR1 SQVTM, CDR2 ANQGSEA. CDR3 length: 13 residues. CDR3 region: CSVAEGVIIEQYF. DNA for the CDR3: TGCAGCGTTGCGGAGGGGGTAATCATCGAGCAGTACTTC.

This clonotype showed up just a few times. This chain joins TRBV7-3 and TRBJ1-5, with TRBD1 as a possible D gene (5 bases). This CDR3 is built from 15 residues. V was trimmed by 1 base and J by 2 bases, leaving 9 bases between them. Germline loops: CDR1 SGHTA, CDR2 FQGTGA. The CDR3 coding sequence is TGTGCCAGCAGCTTAAGGGCAGGGCGCAATCAGCCCCAGCATTTT. The encoded protein is CASSLRAGRNQPQHF. Variable domain in full (rest from reference TRBV7-3 and TRBJ1-5): GAGVSQTPSNKVTEKGKYVELRCDPISGHTALYWYRQSLGQGPEFLIYFQGTGAADDSGLPNDRFFAVRPEGSVSTLKIQRTERGDSAVYLCASSLRAGRNQPQHFGDGTRLSIL.

This clonotype was seen at least ten times. The chain recombines TRBV7-3 with TRBJ2-7; TRBD2 matches 11 bases. The CDR3 contains 15 residues. Germline values: CDR1 SGHTA, CDR2 FQGTGA. The junction had 5 bases not matched to a gene; V was cut back by 2 bases and J by 5 bases. The CDR3 nucleotides read TGTGCCAGCAGCTTACTACTAGCGGGAGCCCACGAGCAGTACTTC. Its translation: CASSLLLAGAHEQYF.

The sample holds many counts of this clonotype. The rearrangement uses TRBV12-3 or TRBV12-4 and TRBJ1-6; D gene unclear. The CDR3 consists of 12 residues. V was shortened by 3 bases and J by 6 bases, with 3 bases between the two germline ends. This CDR3 reads CASSLSNSPLHF. The CDR3, as DNA: TGTGCCAGCAGTTTGAGTAATTCACCCCTCCACTTT.

This clonotype was detected ten times or more. V is TRBV18 and J is TRBJ2-1, with D maybe TRBD1 (6 bases). The germline V and J ends were trimmed by 4 bases and 6 bases, with 19 bases remaining between them. This CDR3 contains 16 residues. Germline V gives CDR1 KGHSH, CDR2 LQKENI. CDR3 loop: CASSRDTRAWGNEQFF. The CDR3 nucleotides read TGTGCCAGCTCACGGGACACGCGTGCGTGGGGCAATGAGCAGTTCTTC.

This clonotype was observed a handful of times. The V gene is TRBV20-1, the J gene TRBJ2-5; D may correspond to TRBD1 or TRBD2 (6 bases each). Germline V gene lookup returns CDR1 DFQATT and CDR2 SNEGSKA (reference sequence). V lost 6 bases and J lost 4, with 12 bases in between. The CDR3 contains 12 residues. The CDR3 sequence: CSAVGGGETQYF. The DNA of the CDR3 is TGCAGTGCCGTAGGGGGAGGAGAGACCCAGTACTTC.

Only a few counts were recorded for this clonotype. V is TRBV6-5 and J is TRBJ2-7; no clear D. Germline values: CDR1 MNHEY, CDR2 SVGAGI. The CDR3 runs to 11 residues. V lost 4 bases and J 5 bases, leaving 6 bases between the germline ends. The chain's CDR3 is CASSFRNEQYF. DNA of the CDR3: TGTGCCAGCAGTTTCAGAAACGAGCAGTACTTC.

This clonotype has only a few counts. The V gene is TRBV6-9, the J gene TRBJ2-5; TRBD2 is a possible D gene (7 bases). CDR3 length: 14 amino acids. Germline V gene data show CDR1 as MNHGY and CDR2 as SVAAGI. The V end was cut by 9 bases, the J end by 5 bases, with 19 bases between. The CDR3 DNA reads as TGTGCCAGGCCTGGGGGGGGGCCTTGGGAGACCCAGTACTTC. It translates to CARPGGGPWETQYF.

At least ten counts were recorded for this clonotype. V usage is TRBV28 and J usage is TRBJ1-1; D possibly corresponds to TRBD1 (5 bases). CDR3 length: 15 amino acids. Germline loops: CDR1 MDHEN, CDR2 SYDVKM. Trimming removed 3 bases at V and 0 bases at J, with 11 bases between. This CDR3 is CASSFRVTVNTEAFF. CDR3 sequence (DNA): TGTGCCAGCAGTTTCAGGGTAACTGTGAACACTGAAGCTTTCTTT.

This clonotype was detected ten times or more. The CDR3 bases are TGTGCCAGCAGTTACGTCGGGAGGGCCTACAATGAGCAGTTCTTC. Protein sequence: CASSYVGRAYNEQFF. The gene calls are TRBV12-3 or TRBV12-4 and TRBJ2-1; 8 bases map to TRBD2. The CDR3 length is 15 residues. V gave up 4 bases and J gave up 2 bases; unmatched junction bases: 4.

In this sample, this clonotype turned up many times. The rearrangement joins TRBV18 to TRBJ1-2; the match to TRBD1 covers 9 bases. The CDR3 runs 14 residues. Germline CDR1 is KGHSH and CDR2 is LQKENI. Trimming took 5 bases from V and 3 from J; bases not matched to a gene: 4. The CDR3 reads CASSDRDRDYGYTF. DNA for the CDR3: TGTGCCAGCTCAGACCGGGACAGGGACTATGGCTACACCTTC.

The sample holds many counts of this clonotype. The chain is built from TRBV5-1 and TRBJ2-1; 7 bases align to TRBD1. The J segment lost 4 bases and the V segment lost 4 bases, leaving 8 bases of the junction unmatched. Per germline, CDR1 SGHRS and CDR2 YFSETQ. The CDR3 is made up of 15 amino acids. The CDR3 here is CASSPQGVQYNEQFF. The CDR3 DNA follows: TGCGCCAGCAGCCCGCAGGGGGTCCAGTACAATGAGCAGTTCTTC.

This clonotype was found a few times. This chain connects TRBV19 to TRBJ2-2; D is uncertain. V lost 3 bases and J 0 bases, leaving 8 bases between the germline ends. Germline lookup yields CDR1 LNHDA and CDR2 SQIVND (reference sequence). This CDR3 region has 15 residues. The CDR3 spells CASSMPPANTGELFF. The CDR3 nucleotides are TGTGCCAGTAGTATGCCCCCAGCGAACACCGGGGAGCTGTTTTTT.

This clonotype has at least ten counts. The V and J genes are TRBV4-2 and TRBJ2-2, with 10 bases lining up with TRBD2. The CDR3 consists of 18 residues. Germline values: CDR1 LGHNA, CDR2 YNFKEQ. The trim removed 4 bases at V and 1 base at J, leaving 9 bases unmatched. This CDR3 is CASSLTGTSEMNTGELFF. As DNA, the CDR3 is TGTGCCAGCAGCCTGACCGGGACTAGCGAGATGAACACCGGGGAGCTGTTTTTT.